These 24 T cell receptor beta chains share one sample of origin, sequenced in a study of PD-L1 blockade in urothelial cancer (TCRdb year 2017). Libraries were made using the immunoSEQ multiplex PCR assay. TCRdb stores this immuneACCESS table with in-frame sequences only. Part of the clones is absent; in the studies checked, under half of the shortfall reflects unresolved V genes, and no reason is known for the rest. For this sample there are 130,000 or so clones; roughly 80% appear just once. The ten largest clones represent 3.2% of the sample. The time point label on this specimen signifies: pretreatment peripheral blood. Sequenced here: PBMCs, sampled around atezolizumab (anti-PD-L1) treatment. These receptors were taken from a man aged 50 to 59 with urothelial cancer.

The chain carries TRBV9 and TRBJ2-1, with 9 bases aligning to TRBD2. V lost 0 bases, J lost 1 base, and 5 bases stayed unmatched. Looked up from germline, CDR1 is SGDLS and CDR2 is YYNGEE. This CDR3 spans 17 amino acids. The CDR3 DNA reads TGTGCCAGCAGCGTAGGCCTAGCGGGGAGGTCCTACAATGAGCAGTTCTTC. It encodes CASSVGLAGRSYNEQFF.

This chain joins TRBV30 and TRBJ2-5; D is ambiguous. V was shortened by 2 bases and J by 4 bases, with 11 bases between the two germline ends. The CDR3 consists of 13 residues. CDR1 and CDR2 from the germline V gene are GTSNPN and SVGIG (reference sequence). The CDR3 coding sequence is TGTGCCTGGAGTTCTCTCGGTATAGAGACCCAGTACTTC. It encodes CAWSSLGIETQYF.

CDR3 protein: CASSVGGAPVDEQYF. The DNA of the CDR3 is TGTGCCAGCAGCGTAGGCGGGGCTCCCGTCGACGAGCAGTACTTC. The chain joins TRBV9 to TRBJ2-7, with TRBD2 as a possible D gene (6 bases). Germline values: CDR1 SGDLS, CDR2 YYNGEE. Trimming left V 0 bases short and J 5 bases short, with 15 bases between. CDR3 length: 15 amino acids. The variable domain in full, completed from reference TRBV9 and TRBJ2-7, reads DSGVTQTPKHLITATGQRVTLRCSPRSGDLSVYWYQQSLDQGLQFLIQYYNGEERAKGNILERFSAQQFPDLHSELNLSSLELGDSALYFCASSVGGAPVDEQYFGPGTRLTVT.

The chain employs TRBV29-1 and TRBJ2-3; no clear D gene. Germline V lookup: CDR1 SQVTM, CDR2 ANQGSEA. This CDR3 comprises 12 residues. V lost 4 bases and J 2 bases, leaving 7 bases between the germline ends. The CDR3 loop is CSVGSTTDTQYF. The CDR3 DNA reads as TGCAGCGTTGGGAGTACCACAGATACGCAGTATTTT.

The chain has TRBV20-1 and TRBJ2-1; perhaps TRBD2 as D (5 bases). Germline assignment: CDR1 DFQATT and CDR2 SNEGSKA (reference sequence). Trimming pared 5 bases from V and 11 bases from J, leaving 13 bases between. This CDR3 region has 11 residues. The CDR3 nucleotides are TGCAGTGCTCTAGCCCCGGCACAGCAGTTCTTC. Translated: CSALAPAQQFF.

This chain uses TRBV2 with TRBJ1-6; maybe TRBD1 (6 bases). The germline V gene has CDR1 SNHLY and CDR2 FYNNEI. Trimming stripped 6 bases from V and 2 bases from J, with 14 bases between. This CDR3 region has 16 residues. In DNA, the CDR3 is TGTGCCAGCAGCATACAGGGAGCGGCCTATAATTCACCCCTCCACTTT. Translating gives CASSIQGAAYNSPLHF.

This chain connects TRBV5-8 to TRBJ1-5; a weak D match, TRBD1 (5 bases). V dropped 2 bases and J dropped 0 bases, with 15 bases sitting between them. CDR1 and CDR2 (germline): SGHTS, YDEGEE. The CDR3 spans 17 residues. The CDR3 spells CASSFGRGADSNQPQHF. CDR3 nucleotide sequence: TGTGCCAGCAGCTTCGGACGCGGGGCGGATAGCAATCAGCCCCAGCATTTT.

The CDR3 reads CASSLQSANTGELFF. CDR3 in DNA: TGTGCCAGCAGTTTACAGAGCGCGAACACCGGGGAGCTGTTTTTT. The chain uses TRBV27 and TRBJ2-2; D is unclear. This CDR3 has 15 residues. V gave up 2 bases and J gave up 0 bases, with 7 bases separating them. The germline CDR1 and CDR2 sequences are MNHEY and SMNVEV (reference sequence).

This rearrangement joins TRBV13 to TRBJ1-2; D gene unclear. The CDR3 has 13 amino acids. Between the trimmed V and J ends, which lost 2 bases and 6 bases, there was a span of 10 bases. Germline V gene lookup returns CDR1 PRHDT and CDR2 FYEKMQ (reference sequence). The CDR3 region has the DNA TGTGCCAGCAGCTTACACCCGGGTCATGGCTACACCTTC. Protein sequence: CASSLHPGHGYTF.

The CDR3 DNA sequence: TGTGCCACCAGCAAACAGGGTACCGGGGAGCTGTTTTTT. Its translation is CATSKQGTGELFF. The gene calls are TRBV15 and TRBJ2-2; D might be TRBD1 (6 bases). The germline V gene has CDR1 LNHNV and CDR2 YYDKDF (reference sequence). The CDR3 loop spans 13 amino acids. V was shortened by 4 bases and J by 5 bases, with 8 bases between the two germline ends.

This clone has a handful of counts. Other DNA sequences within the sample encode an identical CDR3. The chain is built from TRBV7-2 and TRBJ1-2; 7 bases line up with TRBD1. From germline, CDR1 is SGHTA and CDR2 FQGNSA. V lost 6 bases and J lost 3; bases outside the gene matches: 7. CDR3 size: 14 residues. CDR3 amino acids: CASSFNQGDYGYTF. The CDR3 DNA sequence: TGTGCCAGCAGTTTTAACCAGGGGGACTATGGCTACACCTTC.

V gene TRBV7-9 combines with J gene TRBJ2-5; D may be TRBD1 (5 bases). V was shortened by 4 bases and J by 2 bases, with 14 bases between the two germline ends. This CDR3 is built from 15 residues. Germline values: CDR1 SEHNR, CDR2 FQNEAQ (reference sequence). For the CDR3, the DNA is TGTGCCAGCAGCTCTAGGTTTGACAGTCAAGAGACCCAGTACTTC. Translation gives CASSSRFDSQETQYF.

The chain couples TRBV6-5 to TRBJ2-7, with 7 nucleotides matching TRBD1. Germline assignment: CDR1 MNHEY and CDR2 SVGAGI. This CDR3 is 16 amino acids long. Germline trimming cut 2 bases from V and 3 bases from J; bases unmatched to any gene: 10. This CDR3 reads CASSYRGQLSIYEQYF. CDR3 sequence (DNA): TGTGCCAGCAGTTACCGGGGACAGCTAAGCATCTACGAGCAGTACTTC.

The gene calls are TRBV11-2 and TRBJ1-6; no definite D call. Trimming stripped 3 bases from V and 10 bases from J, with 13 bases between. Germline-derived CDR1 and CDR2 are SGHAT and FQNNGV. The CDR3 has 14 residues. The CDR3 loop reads CASSFLLAGSPLHF. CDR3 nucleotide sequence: TGTGCCAGCAGCTTTCTCCTGGCGGGATCACCCCTCCACTTT.

CDR3 nucleotides: TGCGCCAGCAAAATAGAAGAGACCCAGTACTTC. Translating it yields CASKIEETQYF. The chain has TRBV5-1 and TRBJ2-5; D ambiguous. The CDR3 contains 11 residues. The V end was cut by 6 bases, the J end by 3 bases, with 6 bases between. Germline CDR1 SGHRS, CDR2 YFSETQ.

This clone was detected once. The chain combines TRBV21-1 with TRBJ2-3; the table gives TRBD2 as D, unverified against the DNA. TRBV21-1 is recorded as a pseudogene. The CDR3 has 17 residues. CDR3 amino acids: CASSKDLEGEGADTQYF. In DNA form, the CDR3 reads TGTGCCAGCAGCAAAGATCTCGAAGGGGAGGGCGCAGATACGCAGTATTTT.

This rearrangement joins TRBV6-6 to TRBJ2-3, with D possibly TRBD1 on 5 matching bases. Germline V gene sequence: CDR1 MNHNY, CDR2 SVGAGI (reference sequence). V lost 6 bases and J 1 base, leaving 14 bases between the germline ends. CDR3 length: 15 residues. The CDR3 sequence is CASSLRQGRTDTQYF. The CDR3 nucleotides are TGTGCCAGCAGCCTACGGCAGGGTCGCACAGATACGCAGTATTTT.

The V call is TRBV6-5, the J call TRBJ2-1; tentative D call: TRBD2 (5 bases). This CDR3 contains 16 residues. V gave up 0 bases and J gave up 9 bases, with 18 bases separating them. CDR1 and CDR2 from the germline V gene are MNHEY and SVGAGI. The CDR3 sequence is CASSYSIAPPRGEQFF. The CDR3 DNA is TGTGCCAGCAGTTACTCGATAGCTCCCCCCCGGGGTGAGCAGTTCTTC.

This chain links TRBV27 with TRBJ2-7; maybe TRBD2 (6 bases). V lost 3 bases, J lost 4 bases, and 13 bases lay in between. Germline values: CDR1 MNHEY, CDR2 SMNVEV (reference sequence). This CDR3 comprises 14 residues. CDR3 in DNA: TGTGCCAGCAGTTTCGTGTCTGGGGGGTACGAGCAGTACTTC. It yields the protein CASSFVSGGYEQYF.

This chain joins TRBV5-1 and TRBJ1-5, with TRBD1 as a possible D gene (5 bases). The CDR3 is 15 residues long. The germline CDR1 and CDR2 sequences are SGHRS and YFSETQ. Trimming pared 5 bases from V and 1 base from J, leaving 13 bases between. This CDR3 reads CASRVGRGSNQPQHF. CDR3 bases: TGCGCCAGCAGGGTTGGGCGGGGCAGCAATCAGCCCCAGCATTTT. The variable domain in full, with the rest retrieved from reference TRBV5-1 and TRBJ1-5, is KAGVTQTPRYLIKTRGQQVTLSCSPISGHRSVSWYQQTPGQGLQFLFEYFSETQRNKGNFPGRFSGRQFSNSRSEMNVSTLELGDSALYLCASRVGRGSNQPQHFGDGTRLSIL.

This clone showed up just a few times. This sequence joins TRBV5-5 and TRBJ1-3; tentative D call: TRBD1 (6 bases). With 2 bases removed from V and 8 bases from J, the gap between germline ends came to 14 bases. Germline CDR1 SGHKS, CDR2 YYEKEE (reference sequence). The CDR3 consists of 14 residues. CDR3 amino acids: CASSFLPGADTIYF. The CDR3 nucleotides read TGTGCCAGCAGCTTTTTGCCAGGGGCAGACACCATATATTTT.

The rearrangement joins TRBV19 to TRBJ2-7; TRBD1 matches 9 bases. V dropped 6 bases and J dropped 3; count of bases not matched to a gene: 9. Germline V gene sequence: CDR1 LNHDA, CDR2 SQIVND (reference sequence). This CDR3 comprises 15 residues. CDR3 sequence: CASSTRRQGGYEQYF. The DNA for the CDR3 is TGTGCCAGTAGCACCCGGCGACAGGGGGGCTACGAGCAGTACTTC.

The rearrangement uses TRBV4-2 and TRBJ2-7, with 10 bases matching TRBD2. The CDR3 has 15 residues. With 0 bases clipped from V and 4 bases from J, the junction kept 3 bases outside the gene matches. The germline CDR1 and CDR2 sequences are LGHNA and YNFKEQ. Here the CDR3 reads CASSQESSGSYEQYF. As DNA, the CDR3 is TGTGCCAGCAGCCAAGAGTCTAGCGGGAGTTACGAGCAGTACTTC.

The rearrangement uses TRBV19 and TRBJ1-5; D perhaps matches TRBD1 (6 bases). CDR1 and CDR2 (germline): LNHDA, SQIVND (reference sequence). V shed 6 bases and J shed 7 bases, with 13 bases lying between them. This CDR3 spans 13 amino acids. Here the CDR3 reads CASSQGRGQPQHF. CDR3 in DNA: TGTGCCAGTAGCCAAGGTAGGGGGCAGCCCCAGCATTTT.